Listed below are T cell receptor beta chains from one sample, sequenced in a study of shared clonotypes between healthy human individuals. Assay used: immunoSEQ multiplex PCR; TCRdb lists only in-frame clones, some missing. The sample consists of about 2 million clones, over 85% of them appearing once. The sequencing input was naive CD8+ T cells sorted from blood. All receptors come from a man younger than 30 in good health. The conserved cysteine and the conserved F or W are not part of the CDR3 here. The order of the fields is V gene, J gene, CDR3 protein.

v_call: TRBV4-1
j_call: TRBJ2-1
cdr3_aa: ASSLDSGSYNEQF

v_call: TRBV11-3
j_call: TRBJ2-7
cdr3_aa: ASSFGEVYEQY

v_call: TRBV7-9
j_call: TRBJ2-1
cdr3_aa: ASSVSGLAGFYNEQF

v_call: TRBV7-3
j_call: TRBJ2-7
cdr3_aa: ASSFRAGAPYEQY

v_call: TRBV5-1
j_call: TRBJ2-7
cdr3_aa: ASSPEASGRWNEQY

v_call: TRBV27
j_call: TRBJ1-6
cdr3_aa: ASSLVGYNSPLH

v_call: TRBV4-3
j_call: TRBJ2-7
cdr3_aa: ASSQGVRSYEQY

v_call: TRBV6-6
j_call: TRBJ2-3
cdr3_aa: ASSYAGALIDTQY

v_call: TRBV5-1
j_call: TRBJ2-7
cdr3_aa: ASSPTGYYEQY

v_call: TRBV4-1
j_call: TRBJ1-1
cdr3_aa: ASSQARGTLRLESF

v_call: TRBV27
j_call: TRBJ2-5
cdr3_aa: ASSQYRGQETQY

v_call: TRBV6-5
j_call: TRBJ1-6
cdr3_aa: ASSYEAGANSPLH

v_call: TRBV4-1
j_call: TRBJ2-2
cdr3_aa: ASSPLYGSGELF

v_call: TRBV5-6
j_call: TRBJ2-3
cdr3_aa: ASSLVPTDTQY

v_call: TRBV6-5
j_call: TRBJ2-3
cdr3_aa: ASSYSPGASTDTQY

v_call: TRBV2
j_call: TRBJ2-2
cdr3_aa: ASSEVAGSPGELF

v_call: TRBV7-6
j_call: TRBJ1-1
cdr3_aa: ASRPGGVATEAF

v_call: TRBV27
j_call: TRBJ2-1
cdr3_aa: ASSPTGWGNEQF

v_call: TRBV4-3
j_call: TRBJ2-7
cdr3_aa: ASSQVLGYEQY

v_call: TRBV27
j_call: TRBJ2-7
cdr3_aa: ASTGGLRLY

v_call: TRBV2
j_call: TRBJ2-3
cdr3_aa: ASSASGPWRDTQY

v_call: TRBV6-5
j_call: TRBJ1-2
cdr3_aa: ASSLAGGDGYT

v_call: TRBV28
j_call: TRBJ2-1
cdr3_aa: ASSFKVQNEQF

v_call: TRBV4-2
j_call: TRBJ2-1
cdr3_aa: ASSQETTGLGDEQF

v_call: TRBV7-9
j_call: TRBJ2-5
cdr3_aa: ASSPGQGRAQETQY

v_call: TRBV11-2
j_call: TRBJ2-1
cdr3_aa: ASSLDWGSLYSEQF

v_call: TRBV5-6
j_call: TRBJ1-1
cdr3_aa: ASSFYLDREEAF

v_call: TRBV7-9
j_call: TRBJ2-1
cdr3_aa: ASSLFMTGVENEQF